This passage covers 10 T cell receptor beta chains from one sample sequenced in a study of cytomegalovirus exposure and HLA in healthy donors (dated by TCRdb to the late 2010s). The method behind the library was the immunoSEQ multiplex PCR assay. A mixture of 60 forward primers for TCR Vbeta segments and 13 reverse primers for TCR Jbeta segments was used in the multiplex PCR. Here the immuneACCESS table is served through TCRdb, limited to in-frame sequences with V and J called. Missing clones are a known gap in these copies; in checked studies unresolved V genes cover under half, and the rest lacks a known reason. The sample table records about 180,000 clones; about 80% of these occur just once. The ten largest clones capture less than 9% of the sample. The source material was PBMCs. These receptors were obtained from a man aged 30 to 39 in good health and CMV-seropositive.

This clone was seen once. The CDR3 DNA reads as TGCGCCAGCAGCTTCGGGGAGGTTACTGGGGCCAACGTCCTGACTTTC. This encodes CASSFGEVTGANVLTF. The V gene is TRBV5-1, the J gene TRBJ2-6; the D gene is possibly TRBD2 (6 bases). Trimming removed 2 bases from V and 2 bases from J, with 11 bases in between. Germline assignment: CDR1 SGHRS and CDR2 YFSETQ. The CDR3 is made up of 16 amino acids.

The CDR3 coding sequence is TGTGCCGGGAGGCAATCCGGGACTAGCGGGTACAATGAGCAGTTCTTC. Translating gives CAGRQSGTSGYNEQFF. This chain connects TRBV21-1 to TRBJ2-1; TRBD2, the table's D call, was not compared with the DNA. TRBV21-1 is designated a pseudogene. The CDR3 is 16 amino acids.

The gene calls are TRBV11-2 and TRBJ2-7; D is uncertain. Germline CDR1 reads SGHAT; CDR2 reads FQNNGV. V gave up 1 base and J gave up 3 bases, with 7 bases separating them. The CDR3 length is 13 residues. The CDR3 sequence: CASSLAGNYEQYF. CDR3 in DNA: TGTGCCAGCAGCTTAGCGGGTAACTACGAGCAGTACTTC.

This chain joins TRBV7-8 and TRBJ2-2; 10 bases fit TRBD1. This CDR3 is 17 amino acids long. The trim removed 2 bases at V and 6 bases at J, leaving 9 bases unmatched. The germline gives CDR1 SGHVS, CDR2 FQNEAQ. For the CDR3, the DNA is TGTGCCAGCAGCTTAAGGGTGACAGGGGGCGCCTCCGGGGAGCTGTTTTTT. Its translation is CASSLRVTGGASGELFF.

The chain combines TRBV9 with TRBJ1-1; 10 nucleotides match TRBD1. Germline CDR1 is SGDLS and CDR2 is YYNGEE. The CDR3 extends over 15 amino acids. With 4 bases clipped from V and 5 bases from J, the junction kept 8 bases outside the gene matches. The CDR3 sequence is CASSRTGGQGTEAFF. The DNA of the CDR3 is TGTGCCAGCAGCCGCACGGGGGGACAGGGGACTGAAGCTTTCTTT.

The genes are TRBV4-1 and TRBJ2-7; D may be TRBD1 (7 bases). Germline CDR1 MGHRA, CDR2 YSYEKL. This CDR3 is built from 14 residues. V lost 4 bases and J lost 3, with 13 bases in between. The CDR3 spells CASSPRQGGYEQYF. The CDR3 nucleotides read TGCGCCAGCAGCCCTAGACAGGGAGGCTACGAGCAGTACTTC.

V gene TRBV10-2 combines with J gene TRBJ1-3, with D uncertain. Germline lookup yields CDR1 WSHSY and CDR2 SAAADI. The V end was cut by 2 bases, the J end by 4 bases, with 9 bases between. The CDR3 sequence is 14 residues long. CDR3 sequence: CASSEAGRGNTIYF. The CDR3 nucleotides read TGCGCCAGCAGTGAGGCAGGCAGAGGAAACACCATATATTTT.

V gene TRBV4-1 combines with J gene TRBJ1-1; 9 bases map to TRBD1. Unmatched junction bases numbered 10, after V lost 6 bases and J lost 5 bases. The CDR3 is made up of 15 amino acids. Germline V gene lookup returns CDR1 MGHRA and CDR2 YSYEKL. The CDR3 nucleotides read TGCGCCAGCAGACTTGAACAGGGGGCGAAGACTGAAGCTTTCTTT. It specifies CASRLEQGAKTEAFF.

This clone occurred a few times. The V gene is TRBV25-1, the J gene TRBJ2-5; 8 positions match TRBD2. CDR1 is MGHDK and CDR2 is SYGVNS in the germline V gene. V lost 2 bases and J lost 4; bases outside the gene matches: 3. This CDR3 contains 14 residues. In nucleotides, the CDR3 is TGTGCCAGCAGTGAACCGGGGGGGACAGAGACCCAGTACTTC. It encodes CASSEPGGTETQYF. Complete variable domain (other parts from reference TRBV25-1 and TRBJ2-5): EADIYQTPRYLVIGTGKKITLECSQTMGHDKMYWYQQDPGMELHLIHYSYGVNSTEKGDLSSESTVSRIRTEHFPLTLESARPSHTSQYLCASSEPGGTETQYFGPGTRLLVL.

This chain joins TRBV27 and TRBJ2-1; 9 positions agree with TRBD1. Germline assignment: CDR1 MNHEY and CDR2 SMNVEV (reference sequence). V gave up 5 bases and J gave up 1 base; unmatched junction bases: 6. The length of the CDR3 is 16 residues. The DNA of the CDR3 is TGTGCCAGCAGTCCGGGACAGGGTATTTCCTACAATGAGCAGTTCTTC. It is translated as CASSPGQGISYNEQFF.